The 8 T cell receptor beta chains in this list originate from one sample, sequenced in a study of spatial heterogeneity in lung cancer. Each CDR3 protein gets one entry after TCRdb re-called the 5' RACE reads with MiXCR. The sample records thousands of distinct CDR3 sequences, 10% to 14% being singletons. Study-wide results and caveats: Tracking of tumor mutation counts was seen in expanded intratumoral alpha and beta TCR counts.

For these TCRs, the target antigens are not known. Noted time point: sample taken at primary tumor resection. The sample here was lung tumor tissue, taken at surgery. These receptors came from a male donor with early-stage non-small cell lung cancer.

This clonotype is medium-sized by share. This beta chain appears as a stray read in a library generated for alpha chains; its size is not informative. This chain uses TRBV28 with TRBJ1-5; TRBD1 might be the D (6 bases). V was shortened by 5 bases and J by 4 bases, with 24 bases between the two germline ends. Germline assignment: CDR1 MDHEN and CDR2 SYDVKM. There are 18 residues in the CDR3. CDR3 in DNA: TGTGCCAGCAGTCCCCCCGCCCGGACTTCAAGGGGGAATCAGCCCCAGCATTTT. Translated: CASSPPARTSRGNQPQHF.

This clonotype is classed as medium-sized (0.01 to 0.1%). Little can be read into the size of this beta chain, an off-target read in a library designed for alpha chains. The chain employs TRBV20-1 and TRBJ2-3; no firm D call. The CDR3 has 10 residues. In germline, CDR1 is DFQATT, CDR2 SNEGSKA (reference sequence). V shed 6 bases and J shed 2 bases, with 3 bases lying between them. The DNA for the CDR3 is TGCAGTGCACACACAGATACGCAGTATTTT. Translating gives CSAHTDTQYF.

By share of the sample, this clonotype is medium-sized. With the library built for alpha chains, this beta chain is off target and its frequency is not meaningful. The rearrangement uses TRBV4-2 and TRBJ1-5; D remains unclear. This CDR3 has 16 residues. V lost 1 base and J lost 2, with 12 bases in between. The germline V gene encodes CDR1 LGHNA and CDR2 YNFKEQ. CDR3 bases: TGTGCCAGCAGCCAAGGGACTTACTCGGGCAATCAGCCCCAGCATTTT. It yields the protein CASSQGTYSGNQPQHF.

In regard to this clonotype: This beta chain represents an off-target read in a library built for alpha chains; its size is of limited meaning. The chain carries TRBV28 and TRBJ1-2; TRBD1 matches at 11 bases. The junction had 9 bases not matched to a gene; V was cut back by 6 bases and J by 6 bases. Germline lookup yields CDR1 MDHEN and CDR2 SYDVKM. This CDR3 is 15 amino acids long. CDR3 bases: TGTGCCAGCAGCCACGGACAGGGGGCAGTTCATGGCTACACCTTC. This encodes CASSHGQGAVHGYTF.

By share of the sample, this clonotype is medium-sized (0.01 to 0.1%). This beta chain slipped into a library made for alpha chains as a stray read, so its size is not meaningful. The chain couples TRBV7-9 to TRBJ2-5, with 8 nucleotides matching TRBD1. CDR1 SEHNR and CDR2 FQNEAQ come from the germline V gene (reference sequence). This CDR3 spans 15 amino acids. The trim removed 5 bases at V and 4 bases at J, leaving 9 bases unmatched. The CDR3 sequence: CASSPTGTGGETQYF. CDR3 DNA: TGTGCCAGCAGCCCAACCGGGACAGGAGGAGAGACCCAGTACTTC.

This clonotype was found many times. This beta chain came through as a stray read in a library set up for alpha chains, and its size says little. This chain uses TRBV29-1 with TRBJ1-1; no reliable D call. The CDR3 runs to 15 residues. Between the trimmed V and J ends, which lost 4 bases and 5 bases, there was a span of 20 bases. The germline gives CDR1 SQVTM, CDR2 ANQGSEA. CDR3 in amino acids: CSVVSGRGVRTEAFF. The CDR3 bases are TGCAGCGTTGTTTCGGGTCGCGGGGTGAGGACTGAAGCTTTCTTT. The full variable domain, rest sourced from reference TRBV29-1 and TRBJ1-1, is SAVISQKPSRDICQRGTSLTIQCQVDSQVTMMFWYRQQPGQSLTLIATANQGSEATYESGFVIDKFPISRPNLTFSTLTVSNMSPEDSSIYLCSVVSGRGVRTEAFFGQGTRLTVV.

This clonotype is deemed medium-sized. This beta chain is an unintended read in a library built for alpha chains; its size means little. This chain links TRBV27 with TRBJ1-5; no clear D gene. This CDR3 is 13 amino acids long. CDR1 is MNHEY and CDR2 is SMNVEV in the germline V gene (reference sequence). The V gene lost 3 bases and the J gene lost 4 bases, with 7 bases spanning the gap. CDR3: CASSFTLNQPQHF. The DNA for the CDR3 is TGTGCCAGCAGTTTCACACTTAATCAGCCCCAGCATTTT.

This clonotype is termed medium-sized. Being off target in a library aimed at alpha chains, this beta chain has a size of little meaning. This chain joins TRBV5-6 and TRBJ2-6, with D unresolved. Germline V gives CDR1 SGHDT, CDR2 YYEEEE. The CDR3 contains 15 residues. Deletions cut 3 bases from V and 0 bases from J, with 7 bases between. The CDR3 is CASSSSDSGANVLTF. The CDR3 coding sequence is TGTGCCAGCAGCTCGAGTGACTCTGGGGCCAACGTCCTGACTTTC.